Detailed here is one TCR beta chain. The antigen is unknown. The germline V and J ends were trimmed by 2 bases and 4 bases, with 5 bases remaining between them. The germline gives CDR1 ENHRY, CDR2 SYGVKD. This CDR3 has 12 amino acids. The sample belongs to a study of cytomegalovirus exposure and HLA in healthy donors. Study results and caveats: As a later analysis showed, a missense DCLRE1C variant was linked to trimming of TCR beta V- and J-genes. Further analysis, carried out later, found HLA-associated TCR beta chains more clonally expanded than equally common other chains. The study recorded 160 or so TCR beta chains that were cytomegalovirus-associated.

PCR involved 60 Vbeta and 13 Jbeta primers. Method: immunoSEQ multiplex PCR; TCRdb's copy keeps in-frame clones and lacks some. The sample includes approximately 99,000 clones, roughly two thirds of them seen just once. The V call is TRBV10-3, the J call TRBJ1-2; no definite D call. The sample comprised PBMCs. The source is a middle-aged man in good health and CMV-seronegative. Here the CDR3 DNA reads TGTGCCATCAGTGAGCACACCTATGGCTACACCTTC. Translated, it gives CAISEHTYGYTF.